Included here is one T cell receptor (beta chain) sequence, with context. Antigen unknown. The data were taken from a study of CD8+CD57+ T cells in acquired aplastic anemia. Study as a whole: Sorted CD4+ plus CD8+ cells gave DNA averaging roughly 2.9 ug. In CD4+ cells, healthy donors produced an average of roughly 11 million reads.

V gave up 4 bases and J gave up 0 bases, with 10 bases separating them. The CDR3 length is 15 residues. CDR1 SNHLY and CDR2 FYNNEI come from the germline V gene. Genomic DNA provided the template from which TCR beta VDJ and CDR3 profiles were obtained. TCRdb re-analysed the reads in MiXCR, keeping a single row per CDR3 protein. Among 200,000 to 250,000 distinct CDR3 sequences listed, around 63% were seen once. Study-wide results and caveats: Patients shared twenty-nine CD8+ CDR3 sequences with controls.

The chain couples TRBV2 to TRBJ2-1; D possibly corresponds to TRBD1 (6 bases). The TCR originated in a human donor in good health. The specimen sequenced was sorted CD4+, CD8+, or CD8+CD57+ T cells (not recorded which) from PBMCs. This CDR3 is CASSGGPSSYNEQFF. CDR3 nucleotide sequence: TGTGCCAGCAGTGGGGGGCCAAGCTCCTACAATGAGCAGTTCTTC.